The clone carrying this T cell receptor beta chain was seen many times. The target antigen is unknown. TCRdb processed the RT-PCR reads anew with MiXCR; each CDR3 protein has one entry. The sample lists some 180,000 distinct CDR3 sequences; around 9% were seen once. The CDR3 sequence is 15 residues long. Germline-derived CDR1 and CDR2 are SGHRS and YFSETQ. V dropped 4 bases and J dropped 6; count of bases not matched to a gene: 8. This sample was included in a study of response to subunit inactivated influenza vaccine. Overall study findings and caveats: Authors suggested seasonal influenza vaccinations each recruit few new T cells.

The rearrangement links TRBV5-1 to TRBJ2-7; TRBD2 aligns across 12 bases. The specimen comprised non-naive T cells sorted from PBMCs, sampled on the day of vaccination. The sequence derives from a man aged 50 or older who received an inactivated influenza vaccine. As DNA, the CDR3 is TGCGCCAGCAGCGCGACTAGCGGGAGACTTAGCGAGCAGTACTTC. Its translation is CASSATSGRLSEQYF.